The rows below give T cell receptor beta chains drawn from one sample of a study of shared T cell receptors in the human thymus. Assay: immunoSEQ multiplex PCR; the TCRdb copy retains only in-frame clones and omits some. In the table there are approximately 730,000 clones, approximately 85% of which are singletons. The same data also went into a second study, on human thymus T cells.

Sequenced input: thymocytes. The source of these receptors is a girl less than two years old with a congenital heart defect. Each CDR3 is given with its conserved first and last residue. A D gene is named only where the DNA matches it firmly. Clone size appears in some rows only: once, few, many, or a class for an expanded clone.

TRBV30,NA,NA,TRBJ1-5,TGTGCCTGGAGTGGGCAGGGATATCAGCCCCAGCATTTT,CAWSGQGYQPQHF
TRBV28,TRBD1,NA,TRBJ1-5,TGTGCCAGCAGTTGGGGGACAGTCCTCCAGCATTTT,CASSWGTVLQHF
TRBV18,NA,few,TRBJ2-4,TGTGCCAGCTCACCAGGTCTTTATAATGCAGGGAACATTCAGTACTTC,CASSPGLYNAGNIQYF
TRBV20-1,NA,NA,TRBJ2-5,TGCAGTGCTAGAAGGGGGGAGACCCAGTACTTC,CSARRGETQYF
TRBV15,NA,NA,TRBJ1-1,TGTGCCACCAGCAGAGGGACAGTGGGTAAAGAAGCTTTCTTT,CATSRGTVGKEAFF
TRBV28,NA,NA,TRBJ1-5,TGTGCCAGCAGTACTCTTCCAGGGGTATGGAGCAATCAGCCCCAGCATTTT,CASSTLPGVWSNQPQHF
TRBV7-2,TRBD1,NA,TRBJ2-7,TGTGCCAGCAGCTACCCGGGACAGGGGTTTAATCCCCCCTACGAGCAGTACTTC,CASSYPGQGFNPPYEQYF
TRBV2,TRBD1,NA,TRBJ2-7,TGTGCCAGCAGTGATGGACAGGGGGGTAAGGACGAGCAGTACTTC,CASSDGQGGKDEQYF
TRBV5-3,TRBD1,NA,TRBJ1-5,TGTGCCAGAAGCTTAAACAAACGAAGGGACAGGGCAGGGGATAGCAATCAGCCCCAGCATTTT,CARSLNKRRDRAGDSNQPQHF
TRBV5-1,TRBD2,NA,TRBJ2-1,TGCGCCAGCAGGCGTAGCGGGGACCTAAACAATGAGCAGTTCTTC,CASRRSGDLNNEQFF
TRBV18,TRBD1,NA,TRBJ1-2,TGTGCCAGCTCACTCTGGCAGACAGGGGTGAATGGCTACACCTTC,CASSLWQTGVNGYTF
TRBV28,NA,NA,TRBJ2-7,TGTGCCAGCAGGACACCGTCCTACGAGCAGTACTTC,CASRTPSYEQYF
TRBV6-5,NA,once,TRBJ1-6,TGTGCCAGCAGCCTAAGGGGCCACTCTAATTCACCCCTCCACTTT,CASSLRGHSNSPLHF
TRBV7-3,NA,NA,TRBJ2-2,TGTGCCAGCAGCTCGAATATACCCCAAGGGGATAGCGGGGAGCTGTTTTTT,CASSSNIPQGDSGELFF
TRBV2,TRBD1,NA,TRBJ2-3,TGTGCCAGCAGTCTGGGACAGGGGAATATAGCCTATACGCAGTATTTT,CASSLGQGNIAYTQYF
TRBV19,NA,NA,TRBJ1-2,TGTGCCAGTAGTATATGGGGAGGCTCAGGGGGCTACACCTTC,CASSIWGGSGGYTF
TRBV14,NA,once,TRBJ2-1,TGTGCCAGCAGCCAAGGACGACTACTCAATGAGCAGTTCTTC,CASSQGRLLNEQFF
TRBV19,NA,NA,TRBJ2-1,TGTGCCAGTAGTATATATCCTAGCGCCGAGCAGTTCTTC,CASSIYPSAEQFF
TRBV19,NA,NA,TRBJ1-5,TGTGCCAGTAGTCCTCTATATAGCAATCAGCCCCAGCATTTT,CASSPLYSNQPQHF
TRBV4-3,NA,NA,TRBJ2-1,TGCGCCAGCAGCCAAGATCCCCCGCGGCCCTACAATGAGCAGTTCTTC,CASSQDPPRPYNEQFF